This T cell receptor beta chain came from a study of blood T cell repertoires in COVID-19 (dated by TCRdb to 2019 to 2021). Study-level background: The collaborator samples originated in the United States, Italy and Spain and spanned the acute and convalescent phases of COVID-19. The material from the prospective study consisted of cDNA or gDNA derived from T cells, B-cell-depleted T cells, or PBMCs. The repertoires were made available in a free public database intended to serve as a resource for research on the immune response to SARS-CoV-2. HLA class I and class II types, where available, came from metadata supplied by the sample provider rather than from assay-based typing. The sample metadata nearly always contained a de-identified subject ID, COVID-19 status, age in years and sex. Subjects who had been exposed to COVID-19, were actively infected with it, or had recovered from it provided the deeply sampled blood TCRbeta repertoires that made up the dataset. Samples came from the ongoing ImmuneRACE study (first 160 participants) plus 1,254 subjects from 6 global collaborators.

The immunoSEQ Assay, a bias-controlled multiplex PCR, was used to amplify TCRbeta CDR3 regions from genomic DNA. The study's processing was this. The number of nucleated cells in each sample was estimated from the amplification of reference gene primers within the assay. Sequence reads were collapsed and filtered to measure the absolute abundance of every unique TCRbeta CDR3 rearrangement. For each sample, productive Simpson clonality was calculated as the square root of Simpson's diversity index across productive rearrangements. The clones in this table, taken by TCRdb from immuneACCESS, are in-frame only. Not every clone is retained; where verified, under half of the shortfall comes from an unresolved V gene, and the cause of the rest is unknown. V, J and clone size were drawn from that table, and D and trimming were deduced from the DNA. This sample lists 200,000 to 300,000 clones; just over 85% were detected once. The biggest ten clones account for around 1.7% of the sample.

Findings and caveats that apply to the study as a whole: The quantity of clinical and demographic metadata differed by source and by participant and was supplied without curation.

The CDR3 has 14 amino acids, counting the end cysteine and phenylalanine. Just the 42-base CDR3 DNA is kept, in frame starting at base 1. V loses 4 bases, J loses 7 bases, and the germline ends lie 14 bases apart. From the germline V gene, CDR1 is SGHRS and CDR2 is YFSETQ. Enrolling through a virtual design, the prospective study's participants ranged in age from roughly 18 to 89 years and lived across roughly 24 United States geographic areas. In the prospective study, cohorts were assigned on the basis of participant-reported clinical history obtained from a screening survey and a study questionnaire. For ImmuneRACE Cohort 3, a participant was defined as recovered based on two consecutive negative NP/OP PCR tests, clearance by a healthcare professional, or resolution of symptoms. Mobile phlebotomists in the prospective study collected whole blood, serum and a nasopharyngeal or oropharyngeal swab from every participant. Over an approximately two-month period, participants in the prospective study had the option of providing additional blood draws and questionnaires. Before DNA extraction, prospective study blood samples were shipped either frozen or at room temperature.

For this clone: What this receptor recognizes is not known. Qualities for individual bases were not recorded, and no much larger clone is one base off.

The sequence was obtained from a man between 40 and 49 years old who had recovered from COVID-19. Input material: PBMCs or T cells enriched from blood (not recorded which). Recombination joined TRBV5-1 with TRBJ2-2; a confident D gene designation cannot be given. In nucleotide form, the sequence is TGCGCCAGCAGCCCCGAGCGAGTGGTCGGGGAGCTGTTTTTT. It translates to CASSPERVVGELFF.